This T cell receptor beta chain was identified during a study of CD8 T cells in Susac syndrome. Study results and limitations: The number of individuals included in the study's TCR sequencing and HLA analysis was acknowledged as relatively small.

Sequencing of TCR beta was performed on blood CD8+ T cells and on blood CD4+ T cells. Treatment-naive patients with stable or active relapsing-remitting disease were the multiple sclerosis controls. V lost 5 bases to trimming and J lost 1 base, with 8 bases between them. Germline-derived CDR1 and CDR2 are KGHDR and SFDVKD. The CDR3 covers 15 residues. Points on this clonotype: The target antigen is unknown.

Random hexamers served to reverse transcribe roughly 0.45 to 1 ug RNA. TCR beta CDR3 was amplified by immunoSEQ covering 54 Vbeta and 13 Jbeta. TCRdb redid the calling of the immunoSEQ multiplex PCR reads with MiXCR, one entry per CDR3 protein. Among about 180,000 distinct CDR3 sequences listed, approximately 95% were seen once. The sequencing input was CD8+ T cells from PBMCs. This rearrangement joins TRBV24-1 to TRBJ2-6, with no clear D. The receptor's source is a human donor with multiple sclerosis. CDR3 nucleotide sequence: TGTGCCACCAGTGGCCCTTTATCTGGGGCCAACGTCCTGACTTTC. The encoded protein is CATSGPLSGANVLTF.